This TCR beta chain was sequenced for a study of T-cell reconstitution after alpha-beta-depleted transplantation in children (dated by TCRdb to about 2016). A note on the overall study: Using TCR repertoire profiling, the study quantitatively followed how T-cell immune reconstitution unfolded in children after TCRalphabeta/CD19-depleted allogeneic hematopoietic cell transplantation. Results and caveats for the whole study, not just this receptor: Apparently early alphabetaT-cell count recovery about two months after transplant reportedly relied on only several hundred rapidly expanded clones derived from non-depleted graft cells. Over subsequent months, a decline in hyperexpanded clone frequencies was noted, and after one year, T-cell counts and TCRbeta diversity were mostly ascribed to newly produced T cells. The high TCRbeta diversity at day 60 in some patients was ascribed to recipient T cells and intrathymic progenitors that had survived conditioning.

The CDR3 sequence holds 16 residues, the cysteine and phenylalanine included. Of all the DNA, just the CDR3 is kept, 48 bases in frame from base 1. The library was obtained by PCR. The data were produced on an Illumina HiSeq 2500. TCR libraries were prepared with molecular barcoding, using unique molecular identifiers to normalize TCRbeta repertoire quantification. Clones were called with MiXCR by TCRdb after fastp trimmed the public reads at Q25, and only in-frame beta chains were retained. Each entry is one CDR3 protein sequence, shown with its most common DNA and genes. For this sample there are some 600,000 distinct CDR3 sequences; 10% to 15% appear just once. The ten biggest clones cover over 2% of the sample. This clonotype was observed a few times. Its antigen is still unknown. Within one base of it there is no much larger clone, and no base qualities were kept. The treatment or condition label, read with the paper, signifies: allogeneic hematopoietic cell transplantation with graft depleted of TCRalphabeta T cells and CD19 B cells. TCRalphabeta/CD19-depleted allogeneic hematopoietic cell grafts were given to the transplant recipients, all of whom were children.

This sequence was found in a male patient younger than 18 who had a stem cell transplant for acute myeloid leukemia, so the T cells may come from the graft donor. Source: PBMCs, mostly from graft donor cells, taken 360 days after TCRalphabeta/CD19-depleted stem cell transplant. This chain is built from TRBV21-1 and TRBJ1-1. TRBV21-1 is labeled a pseudogene. Read as DNA, the sequence is TGTGCCAGCAGCCCTCTAGCGGGATGGTCGAACACTGAAGCTTTCTTT. Its protein product is CASSPLAGWSNTEAFF.